Presented here are 19 T cell receptor beta chains from one specimen sequenced in a study of shared clonotypes between healthy human individuals (dated by TCRdb to about 2020). Preparation of the library involved the immunoSEQ multiplex PCR assay. TCRdb took over this immuneACCESS table, retaining in-frame rearrangements with V and J assigned. Such tables are incomplete; in checked studies, under half of the missing clones stem from an unresolved V gene, and the remainder is unexplained. The sample yields approximately 700,000 clones; roughly 73% were counted once. In total, the top ten clones hold 1.5% to 2% of the sample. Sequenced input: memory CD4+ T cells sorted from blood. Sample cell subset or site, as interpreted from the label and publication: CD45RA-negative fraction. These TCRs come from a woman in her 30s in good health.

The chain's CDR3 is CASSLDVWKGRAFF. CDR3 nucleotides: TGTGCCAGCAGTTTAGATGTATGGAAGGGGCGAGCTTTCTTT. The genes are TRBV27 and TRBJ1-1; D may be TRBD1 (5 bases). Germline loops: CDR1 MNHEY, CDR2 SMNVEV (reference sequence). The CDR3 covers 14 residues. With 2 bases removed from V and 10 bases from J, the gap between germline ends came to 17 bases.

CDR3 bases: TGCGCCAGCAGTTGGAGGTCGGGAGACGGAGAGACCCAGTACTTC. Its protein is CASSWRSGDGETQYF. The chain carries TRBV10-2 and TRBJ2-5; TRBD2 is a possible D gene (6 bases). The V gene's germline CDR1 is WSHSY and CDR2 SAAADI. The CDR3 consists of 15 residues. Trimming pared 5 bases from V and 4 bases from J, leaving 17 bases between.

The chain employs TRBV19 and TRBJ2-2, with a possible D match to TRBD2 (6 bases). The V end lost 1 base, the J end lost 2 bases, and 8 bases lay between the germline ends. The CDR3 totals 15 residues. Germline V gene lookup returns CDR1 LNHDA and CDR2 SQIVND (reference sequence). The CDR3 reads CASSIGSGNTGELFF. The CDR3 DNA follows: TGTGCCAGTAGTATAGGTAGCGGTAACACCGGGGAGCTGTTTTTT.

V gene TRBV6-4 combines with J gene TRBJ1-2, with TRBD1 matching over 9 bases. The germline V gene has CDR1 MRHNA and CDR2 SNTAGT. The CDR3 consists of 13 residues. The V segment lost 6 bases and the J segment 6 bases; nucleotides outside the gene matches: 5. CDR3 residues: CASRGDRVNGYTF. CDR3 in DNA: TGTGCCAGCAGGGGGGACAGGGTAAATGGCTACACCTTC.

There are many counts of this clone. The genes are TRBV7-9 and TRBJ2-3, with no clear D. Germline-derived CDR1 and CDR2 are SEHNR and FQNEAQ (reference sequence). The length of the CDR3 is 14 residues. Trimming shortened V by 5 bases and J by 0 bases, and 9 bases separated the two germline ends. CDR3 in DNA: TGTGCCAGCAGCAGAGAACTCAGCACAGATACGCAGTATTTT. Translated, it gives CASSRELSTDTQYF.

Comment on this clone: The identical CDR3 is also encoded by other nucleotide sequences in the sample. The chain has TRBV2 and TRBJ1-2, with D possibly matching TRBD1 (6 bases). The CDR3 consists of 11 residues. CDR1 SNHLY and CDR2 FYNNEI come from the germline V gene. The V end lost 5 bases, the J end lost 8 bases, and 9 bases lay between the germline ends. The CDR3: CASSLRGGYTF. The DNA of the CDR3 is TGTGCCAGCAGTCTCAGGGGCGGCTACACCTTC.

The V call is TRBV5-6, the J call TRBJ2-7, with 10 bases fitting TRBD2. Per the germline V gene, CDR1 is SGHDT and CDR2 is YYEEEE. After removal of 2 bases from V and 3 bases from J, the junction contained 5 bases not matched to a gene. This CDR3 contains 15 residues. CDR3 loop: CASSFLGTSDYEQYF. CDR3 coding DNA: TGTGCCAGCAGCTTCCTCGGGACTAGCGACTACGAGCAGTACTTC.

This clone appeared a single time. This chain connects TRBV18 to TRBJ2-1; 7 positions agree with TRBD2. The germline V gene has CDR1 KGHSH and CDR2 LQKENI. The length of the CDR3 is 15 residues. V trimming: 6 bases; J trimming: 6 bases; junction bases outside the gene matches: 11. CDR3 nucleotides: TGTGCCAGCTCCCAAAGCGGGATGACCCTCAATGAGCAGTTCTTC. Protein: CASSQSGMTLNEQFF.

This clone was observed a few times. V usage is TRBV28 and J usage is TRBJ1-2; possible D gene TRBD1, 5 bases. Germline V gene lookup returns CDR1 MDHEN and CDR2 SYDVKM. V gave up 1 base and J gave up 7 bases, with 25 bases separating them. The CDR3 loop spans 18 amino acids. The CDR3 region has the DNA TGTGCCAGCAGTTTATTGAACGGTGTTGGACACCAAACCCCTGGCTACACCTTC. Amino acids: CASSLLNGVGHQTPGYTF.

The V call is TRBV28, the J call TRBJ2-1; TRBD2 agrees at 9 bases. Germline loops: CDR1 MDHEN, CDR2 SYDVKM. This CDR3 spans 14 amino acids. The trim removed 6 bases at V and 9 bases at J, leaving 9 bases unmatched. CDR3 sequence reads: CASRTPGLAFEQFF. CDR3 DNA sequence: TGTGCCAGCAGGACCCCGGGACTAGCTTTTGAGCAGTTCTTC. Filled out from reference TRBV28 and TRBJ2-1, the complete variable domain reads DVKVTQSSRYLVKRTGEKVFLECVQDMDHENMFWYRQDPGLGLRLIYFSYDVKMKEKGDIPEGYSVSREKKERFSLILESASTNQTSMYLCASRTPGLAFEQFFGPGTRLTVL.

The chain combines TRBV10-3 with TRBJ2-2; no reliable D call. Deletions cut 6 bases from V and 7 bases from J, with 9 bases between. CDR1 ENHRY and CDR2 SYGVKD come from the germline V gene. CDR3 length: 12 amino acids. CDR3 in amino acids: CAISSYVGELFF. The DNA of the CDR3 is TGTGCCATCAGCTCGTACGTCGGGGAGCTGTTTTTT.

This clone was counted ten times or more. This chain uses TRBV5-1 with TRBJ1-2; no clear D gene. CDR3 length equals 14 residues. Germline loops: CDR1 SGHRS, CDR2 YFSETQ. Between the trimmed V and J ends, which lost 4 bases and 4 bases, there was a span of 14 bases. This CDR3 is CASSPESKFYGYTF. In DNA form, the CDR3 reads TGCGCCAGCAGCCCCGAGTCCAAATTCTATGGCTACACCTTC. Using reference TRBV5-1 and TRBJ1-2 for the parts outside the CDR3, the full variable domain is KAGVTQTPRYLIKTRGQQVTLSCSPISGHRSVSWYQQTPGQGLQFLFEYFSETQRNKGNFPGRFSGRQFSNSRSEMNVSTLELGDSALYLCASSPESKFYGYTFGSGTRLTVV.

This chain connects TRBV5-1 to TRBJ1-4, with TRBD1 as a possible D gene (6 bases). Germline CDR1 SGHRS, CDR2 YFSETQ. CDR3 length: 13 amino acids. The V gene lost 6 bases and the J gene lost 4 bases, with 10 bases spanning the gap. Here the CDR3 DNA reads TGCGCCAGCACGGGGGGGCATAATGAAAAACTGTTTTTT. This gives the protein CASTGGHNEKLFF. The entire variable domain, with the rest obtained from reference TRBV5-1 and TRBJ1-4, is as follows: KAGVTQTPRYLIKTRGQQVTLSCSPISGHRSVSWYQQTPGQGLQFLFEYFSETQRNKGNFPGRFSGRQFSNSRSEMNVSTLELGDSALYLCASTGGHNEKLFFGSGTQLSVL.

The chain has TRBV6-5 and TRBJ2-7, with 8 bases lining up with TRBD2. The trim removed 8 bases at V and 3 bases at J, leaving 9 bases unmatched. This CDR3 has 14 residues. Germline V CDR1 and CDR2: MNHEY, SVGAGI. This CDR3 reads CASGAGDTVYEQYF. The CDR3 region has the DNA TGTGCCAGCGGAGCGGGAGACACCGTCTACGAGCAGTACTTC.

The count of this clone is one. Other DNA sequences of this sample code for an identical CDR3. The rearrangement links TRBV30 to TRBJ1-2; D not resolved. There are 11 residues in the CDR3. V gave up 0 bases and J gave up 4 bases, with 3 bases separating them. Germline lookup yields CDR1 GTSNPN and CDR2 SVGIG (reference sequence). The CDR3 DNA sequence: TGTGCCTGGAGTGTATCCTATGGCTACACCTTC. The encoded protein is CAWSVSYGYTF.

The J gene is TRBJ2-5, the V gene TRBV28, with TRBD2 matching 10 bases. Per germline, CDR1 MDHEN and CDR2 SYDVKM. The CDR3 totals 16 residues. J lost 2 bases, V lost 2 bases, and 5 bases had no gene match. The DNA of the CDR3 is TGTGCCAGCAGTTTAGGACTAGCGGTATCTCAAGAGACCCAGTACTTC. Its protein product is CASSLGLAVSQETQYF.

V usage is TRBV7-6 and J usage is TRBJ1-1; the D is unclear. From germline, CDR1 is SGHVS and CDR2 FNYEAQ. V was cut by 4 bases and J by 0 bases, with 6 bases left in between. The CDR3 sequence is 13 residues long. The chain's CDR3 is CASSYTLNTEAFF. The CDR3 DNA is TGTGCCAGCAGCTATACACTGAACACTGAAGCTTTCTTT.

As regards this clone: This same CDR3 is encoded by further DNA sequences in the sample. The V gene is TRBV28, the J gene TRBJ1-2, with D tentatively TRBD1 (6 bases). The CDR3 has 14 amino acids. Trimming took off 2 bases at V and 2 bases at J, with 9 bases between the two ends. Germline V gene lookup returns CDR1 MDHEN and CDR2 SYDVKM. The CDR3 sequence: CASSLATGNYGYTF. In DNA, the CDR3 is TGTGCCAGCAGTTTAGCGACAGGAAACTATGGCTACACCTTC.

The chain employs TRBV27 and TRBJ2-3; unclear D gene. This CDR3 comprises 15 residues. The V end was cut by 4 bases, the J end by 3 bases, with 14 bases between. Germline V gene sequence: CDR1 MNHEY, CDR2 SMNVEV (reference sequence). CDR3 protein: CASSSGRPRTDTQYF. The DNA of the CDR3 is TGTGCCAGCAGTTCAGGACGGCCAAGGACAGATACGCAGTATTTT.